Shown below are 29 T cell receptor beta chains from a single sample sequenced in a study of cytomegalovirus exposure and HLA in healthy donors. The primer mix had 60 Vbeta and 13 Jbeta primers. Produced via immunoSEQ multiplex PCR; TCRdb's table is partial and in-frame only. The sample includes roughly 120,000 clones. Sequenced: PBMCs. These receptors were taken from a man between 40 and 49 years old in good health and CMV-seropositive.

CDR3 loop: CASRSSEGTGFEQYF. In DNA, the CDR3 is TGTGCCAGTAGATCGTCTGAGGGAACGGGGTTCGAGCAGTACTTC. This chain links TRBV19 with TRBJ2-7; perhaps TRBD2 as D (5 bases). The CDR3 contains 15 residues. V was clipped by 6 bases and J by 6 bases, with 21 bases between them. Per the germline V gene, CDR1 is LNHDA and CDR2 is SQIVND (reference sequence).

The chain couples TRBV4-1 to TRBJ2-3; D remains ambiguous. V was shortened by 5 bases and J by 0 bases, with 6 bases between the two germline ends. The CDR3 extends over 13 amino acids. Germline CDR1 and CDR2: MGHRA and YSYEKL. The CDR3 DNA reads as TGCGCCAGCAGCACTGGTAGCACAGATACGCAGTATTTT. Protein: CASSTGSTDTQYF.

The rearrangement uses TRBV7-2 and TRBJ2-3; 14 bases align to TRBD2. The CDR3 spans 16 residues. The junction had 3 bases not matched to a gene; V was cut back by 4 bases and J by 3 bases. CDR1 and CDR2 (germline): SGHTA, FQGNSA. The chain's CDR3 is CASSSGLAGGTDTQYF. The CDR3 DNA sequence: TGTGCCAGCAGCTCAGGACTAGCGGGAGGAACAGATACGCAGTATTTT. The entire variable domain, with the rest obtained from reference TRBV7-2 and TRBJ2-3, is as follows: GAGVSQSPSNKVTEKGKDVELRCDPISGHTALYWYRQSLGQGLEFLIYFQGNSAPDKSGLPSDRFSAERTGGSVSTLTIQRTQQEDSAVYLCASSSGLAGGTDTQYFGPGTRLTVL.

The chain carries TRBV6-5 and TRBJ2-7; TRBD2 is a possible D gene (5 bases). Germline assignment: CDR1 MNHEY and CDR2 SVGAGI. V lost 0 bases to trimming and J lost 7 bases, with 16 bases between them. The CDR3 length is 15 residues. The CDR3 sequence is CASSYSWSPEGEQYF. Here the CDR3 DNA reads TGTGCCAGCAGTTACTCGTGGTCCCCTGAGGGAGAGCAGTACTTC.

This chain uses TRBV6-5 with TRBJ1-5; D not certain. Trimming cost V 7 bases and J 6 bases, with 13 bases left between them. The germline V gene encodes CDR1 MNHEY and CDR2 SVGAGI. This CDR3 contains 13 residues. For the CDR3, the DNA is TGTGCCAGCACCATCAGCTCGGGTCAGCCCCAGCATTTT. This translates into CASTISSGQPQHF.

V gene TRBV18 combines with J gene TRBJ2-5, with a weak D call TRBD1 (6 bases). Trimming shortened V by 4 bases and J by 2 bases, and 11 bases separated the two germline ends. This CDR3 has 14 residues. Germline V gene lookup returns CDR1 KGHSH and CDR2 LQKENI. The CDR3 nucleotides read TGTGCCAGCTCACTGGACAGAGTGCAAGAGACCCAGTACTTC. Translated: CASSLDRVQETQYF. Full variable domain (outside the CDR3, taken from reference TRBV18 and TRBJ2-5): NAGVMQNPRHLVRRRGQEARLRCSPMKGHSHVYWYRQLPEEGLKFMVYLQKENIIDESGMPKERFSAEFPKEGPSILRIQQVVRGDSAAYFCASSLDRVQETQYFGPGTRLLVL.

The chain is built from TRBV2 and TRBJ2-7; D is possibly TRBD1 (5 bases). Germline V gene data show CDR1 as SNHLY and CDR2 as FYNNEI. CDR3 length equals 13 residues. V dropped 7 bases and J dropped 5 bases, with 15 bases sitting between them. The CDR3 coding sequence is TGTGCCAGCACCTACCATGGGGCGAACGAGCAGTACTTC. Its translation is CASTYHGANEQYF. Complete variable domain (other parts from reference TRBV2 and TRBJ2-7): EPEVTQTPSHQVTQMGQEVILRCVPISNHLYFYWYRQILGQKVEFLVSFYNNEISEKSEIFDDQFSVERPDGSNFTLKIRSTKLEDSAMYFCASTYHGANEQYFGPGTRLTVT.

This chain links TRBV30 with TRBJ2-1, with D unclear. CDR1 is GTSNPN and CDR2 is SVGIG in the germline V gene (reference sequence). Trimming took 0 bases from V and 5 from J, leaving 14 bases between them. The CDR3 has 15 residues. The CDR3 region is CAWSVLSPVDNEQFF. CDR3 DNA sequence: TGTGCCTGGAGTGTACTGTCGCCCGTCGACAATGAGCAGTTCTTC.

The rearrangement joins TRBV7-3 to TRBJ2-7; 7 nucleotides line up with TRBD1. V lost 2 bases to trimming and J lost 0 bases; unmatched junction nucleotides: 10. The CDR3 runs to 17 residues. In germline, CDR1 is SGHTA, CDR2 FQGTGA. The chain's CDR3 is CASSLPGQQKYSYEQYF. CDR3 DNA sequence: TGTGCCAGCAGCTTACCGGGACAGCAAAAATACTCCTACGAGCAGTACTTC.

The rearrangement uses TRBV15 and TRBJ2-1; tentative D call: TRBD2 (6 bases). Between the trimmed V and J ends, which lost 0 bases and 3 bases, there was a span of 9 bases. The V gene's germline CDR1 is LNHNV and CDR2 YYDKDF (reference sequence). This CDR3 is built from 15 residues. The CDR3 sequence is CATSRDGSYYNEQFF. The CDR3, as DNA: TGTGCCACCAGCAGAGACGGGAGCTACTACAATGAGCAGTTCTTC. The variable domain in full, completed from reference TRBV15 and TRBJ2-1, reads DAMVIQNPRYQVTQFGKPVTLSCSQTLNHNVMYWYQQKSSQAPKLLFHYYDKDFNNEADTPDNFQSRRPNTSFCFLDIRSPGLGDTAMYLCATSRDGSYYNEQFFGPGTRLTVL.

The genes are TRBV10-2 and TRBJ1-1, with a weak D call TRBD1 (5 bases). From germline, CDR1 is WSHSY and CDR2 SAAADI. The CDR3 is 12 residues long. Trimming took off 6 bases at V and 3 bases at J, with 8 bases between the two ends. CDR3 amino acids: CASRGGDTEAFF. In DNA, the CDR3 is TGCGCCAGCAGGGGGGGGGACACTGAAGCTTTCTTT.

The J gene is TRBJ2-7, the V gene TRBV7-9; no firm D call. Trimming took 4 bases from V and 3 from J, leaving 7 bases between them. The CDR3 contains 12 residues. Germline assignment: CDR1 SEHNR and CDR2 FQNEAQ (reference sequence). CDR3 sequence (DNA): TGTGCCAGCAGCTCCACTTTCTACGAGCAGTACTTC. Protein sequence: CASSSTFYEQYF.

The V gene is TRBV28, the J gene TRBJ2-7; 8 nucleotides agree with TRBD1. The CDR3 has 14 amino acids. After removal of 7 bases from V and 2 bases from J, the junction contained 7 bases not matched to a gene. Germline V gene lookup returns CDR1 MDHEN and CDR2 SYDVKM. CDR3 residues: CASTPTGAPYEQYF. The DNA of the CDR3 is TGTGCCAGCACCCCGACAGGGGCACCCTACGAGCAGTACTTC.

This CDR3 is CASSLDRVSNGELFF. CDR3 nucleotide sequence: TGTGCCAGCAGCTTGGACAGGGTTTCTAACGGGGAGCTGTTTTTT. The chain employs TRBV7-2 and TRBJ2-2, with 8 positions matching TRBD1. CDR3 length equals 15 residues. Germline CDR1 reads SGHTA; CDR2 reads FQGNSA. With V trimmed by 3 bases and J by 7 bases, 7 bases remained unmatched.

The chain uses TRBV15 and TRBJ1-3; TRBD1 might be the D (5 bases). The V gene's germline CDR1 is LNHNV and CDR2 YYDKDF (reference sequence). Trimming pared 0 bases from V and 7 bases from J, leaving 13 bases between. The CDR3 runs to 15 residues. CDR3: CATSRDRGVANTIYF. CDR3 DNA: TGTGCCACCAGCAGAGATCGGGGGGTAGCGAACACCATATATTTT. Based on the CDR3 plus reference TRBV15 and TRBJ1-3, the full variable domain is DAMVIQNPRYQVTQFGKPVTLSCSQTLNHNVMYWYQQKSSQAPKLLFHYYDKDFNNEADTPDNFQSRRPNTSFCFLDIRSPGLGDTAMYLCATSRDRGVANTIYFGEGSWLTVV.

The V gene is TRBV6-5, the J gene TRBJ1-5, with a tentative D call TRBD1 (6 bases). Germline V gives CDR1 MNHEY, CDR2 SVGAGI. This CDR3 is 15 amino acids long. The V end lost 4 bases, the J end lost 3 bases, and 13 bases lay between the germline ends. CDR3 sequence (DNA): TGTGCCAGCAGTTCCATAAGACAGGCCAATCAGCCCCAGCATTTT. It codes for CASSSIRQANQPQHF.

This chain connects TRBV5-1 to TRBJ2-7, with 7 bases matching TRBD1. V lost 5 bases, J lost 0 bases, and 11 bases stayed unmatched. This CDR3 region has 16 residues. Germline CDR1 is SGHRS and CDR2 is YFSETQ. The CDR3 bases are TGCGCCAGCAGAGCCGGGACAGCACCAAGCTCCTACGAGCAGTACTTC. Translated, it gives CASRAGTAPSSYEQYF.

The chain links TRBV6-5 to TRBJ1-2; TRBD1 agrees at 11 bases. Germline loops: CDR1 MNHEY, CDR2 SVGAGI. V trimming: 4 bases; J trimming: 4 bases; junction bases outside the gene matches: 5. The CDR3 is made up of 15 amino acids. CDR3 sequence (DNA): TGTGCCAGCAGTTGGAGGGACAGGGGGAGCTATGGCTACACCTTC. Translating it yields CASSWRDRGSYGYTF.

The V call is TRBV7-8, the J call TRBJ2-1, with 11 nucleotides matching TRBD2. J gave up 12 bases and V 0 bases, and 13 bases lay outside the gene matches. Germline CDR1 reads SGHVS; CDR2 reads FQNEAQ. This CDR3 is 17 amino acids long. The CDR3 DNA follows: TGTGCCAGCAGCTTAGCGCGGGGACTAGCGGACCAGGGAGTGCAGTTCTTC. It specifies CASSLARGLADQGVQFF.

The rearrangement uses TRBV29-1 and TRBJ2-7, with 8 bases that match TRBD2. Per germline, CDR1 SQVTM and CDR2 ANQGSEA. The CDR3 has 13 amino acids. With V trimmed by 8 bases and J by 2 bases, 8 bases remained unmatched. As DNA, the CDR3 is TGCAGCACCAGCGGGGGAGGCACCTACGAGCAGTACTTC. This sequence encodes CSTSGGGTYEQYF.

J is TRBJ1-2 and V is TRBV19, with D perhaps TRBD1 (6 bases). Trimming cost V 5 bases and J 4 bases, with 14 bases left between them. CDR3 size: 14 residues. CDR1 LNHDA and CDR2 SQIVND come from the germline V gene (reference sequence). In nucleotides, the CDR3 is TGTGCCAGTAGTGGGTCCGGACAGATCTATGGCTACACCTTC. It specifies CASSGSGQIYGYTF.

This sequence joins TRBV29-1 and TRBJ1-1, with 9 bases lining up with TRBD1. The germline V gene encodes CDR1 SQVTM and CDR2 ANQGSEA. The CDR3 runs to 16 residues. V shed 3 bases, J shed 1 base, and the junction held 9 bases outside the gene matches. The CDR3 loop reads CSVDNRLTGGNTEAFF. In DNA form, the CDR3 reads TGCAGCGTTGATAATAGGTTGACAGGGGGGAACACTGAAGCTTTCTTT.

This sequence joins TRBV7-8 and TRBJ2-7; TRBD2 matches 12 bases. V trimming: 1 base; J trimming: 0 bases; junction bases outside the gene matches: 4. This CDR3 contains 17 residues. The germline gives CDR1 SGHVS, CDR2 FQNEAQ. This chain's CDR3 is CASSLVPSGRVSYEQYF. The CDR3, as DNA: TGTGCCAGCAGCTTAGTCCCTAGCGGGAGGGTCTCCTACGAGCAGTACTTC.

The rearrangement joins TRBV7-9 to TRBJ1-2; the match to TRBD1 covers 8 bases. Germline lookup yields CDR1 SEHNR and CDR2 FQNEAQ (reference sequence). The ends lost 5 bases at V and 6 bases at J; junction bases unmatched: 14. This CDR3 has 16 residues. CDR3 coding DNA: TGTGCCAGCAGCCCGGCCGGTGACAGGGGAGTCGATGGCTACACCTTC. Protein sequence: CASSPAGDRGVDGYTF.

The chain joins TRBV6-5 to TRBJ1-2; D perhaps matches TRBD1 (5 bases). V was cut by 2 bases and J by 5 bases, with 12 bases left in between. CDR3 size: 14 residues. In germline, CDR1 is MNHEY, CDR2 SVGAGI. The CDR3 DNA follows: TGTGCCAGCAGTTACGACGGGGCGGGGTATGGCTACACCTTC. Its protein is CASSYDGAGYGYTF.

The CDR3 spells CASRRTSGRHEQFF. The CDR3 region has the DNA TGCGCCAGCAGGAGGACTAGCGGGAGACATGAGCAGTTCTTC. The chain recombines TRBV10-1 with TRBJ2-1; 13 bases are shared with TRBD2. The V gene end was trimmed by 6 bases and the J gene end by 8 bases; junction bases not matched to a gene: 4. This CDR3 is 14 amino acids long. Per germline, CDR1 WNHNN and CDR2 SYGVQD (reference sequence).

The rearrangement links TRBV27 to TRBJ2-7; 12 bases fit TRBD2. This CDR3 spans 15 amino acids. CDR1 MNHEY and CDR2 SMNVEV come from the germline V gene (reference sequence). The V gene end was trimmed by 2 bases and the J gene end by 2 bases; junction bases not matched to a gene: 1. The CDR3 reads CASSLGLAGTYEQYF. Written as DNA, the CDR3 is TGTGCCAGCAGTTTAGGACTAGCGGGAACCTACGAGCAGTACTTC.

This sequence joins TRBV5-6 and TRBJ1-5, with D possibly TRBD1 on 6 matching bases. The CDR3 consists of 17 residues. Germline CDR1 is SGHDT and CDR2 is YYEEEE. V was clipped by 4 bases and J by 2 bases, with 19 bases between them. This chain's CDR3 is CASSLRPTGIGNQPQHF. The CDR3 DNA follows: TGTGCCAGCAGCCTACGACCTACAGGGATCGGCAATCAGCCCCAGCATTTT.

This rearrangement joins TRBV5-1 to TRBJ2-5; 11 nucleotides line up with TRBD1. Looked up from germline, CDR1 is SGHRS and CDR2 is YFSETQ. With V trimmed by 4 bases and J by 5 bases, 10 bases remained unmatched. This CDR3 has 16 amino acids. CDR3 coding DNA: TGCGCCAGCAGCGTGGGACAGGGGGTTACGTTGGAGACCCAGTACTTC. It codes for CASSVGQGVTLETQYF. The full variable domain, its missing parts supplied by reference TRBV5-1 and TRBJ2-5, is KAGVTQTPRYLIKTRGQQVTLSCSPISGHRSVSWYQQTPGQGLQFLFEYFSETQRNKGNFPGRFSGRQFSNSRSEMNVSTLELGDSALYLCASSVGQGVTLETQYFGPGTRLLVL.